The T cell receptor beta chain under discussion was sequenced for a study of OX40 agonist ivuxolimab in advanced cancers. TCRdb's copy holds only in-frame clones and misses some; the assay was immunoSEQ multiplex PCR. The profile shows 55,000 to 60,000 clones, 93% of them singletons. Germline CDR1 SGHDT, CDR2 YYEEEE. The length of the CDR3 is 14 residues. V lost 5 bases, J lost 12 bases, and 11 bases stayed unmatched. This receptor was taken from an adult with an advanced solid tumor such as melanoma, head and neck, liver or kidney cancer. Specimen: CD4+ or CD8+ T cells sorted from blood, collected in a trial of the OX40 agonist ivuxolimab. The chain joins TRBV5-6 to TRBJ2-4; TRBD1 agrees at 10 bases. The chain's CDR3 is CASSPDRGRVSQYF. The CDR3 DNA is TGTGCCAGCAGTCCTGACAGGGGGCGAGTAAGTCAGTACTTC.